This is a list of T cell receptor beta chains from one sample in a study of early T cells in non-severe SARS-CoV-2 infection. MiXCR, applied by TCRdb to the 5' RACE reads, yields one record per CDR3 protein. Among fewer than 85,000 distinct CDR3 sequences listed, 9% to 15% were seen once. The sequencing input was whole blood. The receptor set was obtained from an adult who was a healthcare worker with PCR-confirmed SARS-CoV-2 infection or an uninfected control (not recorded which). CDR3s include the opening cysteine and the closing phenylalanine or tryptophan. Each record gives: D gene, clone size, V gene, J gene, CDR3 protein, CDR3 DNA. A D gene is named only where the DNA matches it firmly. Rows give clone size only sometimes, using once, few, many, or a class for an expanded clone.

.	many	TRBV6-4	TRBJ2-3	CASSDGTTDTQYF	TGTGCCAGCAGTGACGGGACTACAGATACGCAGTATTTT
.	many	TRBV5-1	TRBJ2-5	CASSLGAELGQETQYF	TGCGCCAGCAGCTTGGGGGCAGAACTCGGACAAGAGACCCAGTACTTC
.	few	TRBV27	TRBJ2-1	CASSLSGFPYNEQFF	TGTGCCAGCAGTTTATCTGGGTTCCCCTACAATGAGCAGTTCTTC
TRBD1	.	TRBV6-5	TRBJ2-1	CASGQDRGPNEQFF	TGTGCCAGCGGCCAGGACAGGGGCCCCAATGAGCAGTTCTTC
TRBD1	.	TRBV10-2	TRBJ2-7	CASSEGTGEQYF	TGCGCCAGCAGTGAGGGGACAGGCGAGCAGTACTTC
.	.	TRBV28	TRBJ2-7	CASSSDEQYF	TGTGCCAGTAGTTCCGACGAGCAGTACTTC
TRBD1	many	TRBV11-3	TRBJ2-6	CASSLADRGLSGANVLTF	TGTGCCAGCAGCTTAGCGGACAGGGGGCTCTCAGGGGCCAACGTCCTGACTTTC
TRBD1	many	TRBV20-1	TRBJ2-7	CSAKDRASSYEQYF	TGCAGTGCGAAGGACAGGGCCAGCTCCTACGAGCAGTACTTC
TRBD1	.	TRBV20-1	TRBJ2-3	CSAGDRGRPGARFTDTQYF	TGCAGTGCTGGGGACAGGGGGCGGCCAGGGGCAAGGTTCACAGATACGCAGTATTTT
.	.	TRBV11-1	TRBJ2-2	CASSLARFKTGELFF	TGTGCCAGCAGCTTAGCGCGCTTCAAAACCGGGGAGCTGTTTTTT
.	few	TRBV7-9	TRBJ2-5	CASSLARVGQETQYF	TGTGCCAGCAGCTTAGCGCGGGTGGGTCAAGAGACCCAGTACTTC
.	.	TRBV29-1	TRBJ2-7	CSVEGMGGRWEQYF	TGCAGCGTTGAAGGGATGGGGGGAAGATGGGAGCAGTACTTC
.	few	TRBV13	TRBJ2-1	CASSLIQGNSYNEQFF	TGTGCCAGCAGCTTAATCCAGGGAAATTCCTACAATGAGCAGTTCTTC
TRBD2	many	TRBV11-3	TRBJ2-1	CASSLLRGDNEQFF	TGTGCCAGCAGCTTATTACGGGGGGACAATGAGCAGTTCTTC
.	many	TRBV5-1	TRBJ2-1	CASSLEGTYSYNEQFF	TGCGCCAGCAGCTTGGAAGGGACCTACTCCTACAATGAGCAGTTCTTC
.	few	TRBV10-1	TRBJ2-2	CASSESGTNTGELFF	TGCGCCAGCAGTGAGTCGGGGACAAACACCGGGGAGCTGTTTTTT
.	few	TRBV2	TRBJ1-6	CASSEAWGGSPLHF	TGTGCCAGCAGTGAAGCGTGGGGGGGTTCACCCCTCCACTTT
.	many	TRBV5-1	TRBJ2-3	CASSTFATQDTQYF	TGCGCCAGCAGCACGTTTGCTACACAGGATACGCAGTATTTT
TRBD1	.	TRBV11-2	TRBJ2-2	CASSLDRRTGANTGELFF	TGTGCCAGCAGCTTAGATCGGAGGACAGGTGCGAACACCGGGGAGCTGTTTTTT
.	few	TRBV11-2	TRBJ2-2	CASSWALTGELFF	TGTGCCAGCAGCTGGGCCCTCACCGGGGAGCTGTTTTTT
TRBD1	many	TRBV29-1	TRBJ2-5	CSVDLAEDRVGTQYF	TGCAGCGTTGACCTCGCCGAGGACAGGGTCGGGACCCAGTACTTC
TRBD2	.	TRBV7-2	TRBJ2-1	CASSLSAGGTTREQFF	TGTGCCAGCAGCCTCTCCGCGGGGGGCACTACCCGGGAGCAGTTCTTC
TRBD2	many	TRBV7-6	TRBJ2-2	CASSSTGTSFPGELFF	TGTGCCAGCAGCTCAACCGGGACTAGCTTCCCCGGGGAGCTGTTTTTT
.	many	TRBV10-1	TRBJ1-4	CASRPSGVGNEKLFF	TGCGCCAGCAGGCCCTCAGGGGTGGGTAATGAAAAACTGTTTTTT
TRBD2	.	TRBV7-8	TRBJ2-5	CASSLMAGGFSPVTQYF	TGTGCCAGCAGCTTAATGGCGGGAGGGTTCTCCCCGGTGACCCAGTACTTC
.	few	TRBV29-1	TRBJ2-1	CSAGGLAGGKNEQFF	TGCAGCGCTGGAGGGTTGGCAGGGGGAAAGAATGAGCAGTTCTTC
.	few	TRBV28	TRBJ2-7	CASSLDGWTYEQYF	TGTGCCAGCAGTTTAGACGGGTGGACCTACGAGCAGTACTTC
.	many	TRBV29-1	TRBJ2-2	CSVEDAGRELFF	TGCAGCGTTGAAGATGCGGGAAGGGAGCTGTTTTTT
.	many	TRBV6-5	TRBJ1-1	CASRPSYPGGSTEAFF	TGTGCCAGCAGACCCAGTTACCCGGGGGGATCCACTGAAGCTTTCTTT
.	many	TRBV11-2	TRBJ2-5	CASKQGMQETQYF	TGTGCCAGTAAACAGGGTATGCAAGAGACCCAGTACTTC
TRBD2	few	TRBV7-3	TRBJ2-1	CASSYGTSGADEQFF	TGTGCCAGCAGCTACGGGACTAGCGGGGCGGATGAGCAGTTCTTC
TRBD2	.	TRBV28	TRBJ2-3	CASSFRTSGVRDTQYF	TGTGCCAGCAGTTTTAGGACTAGCGGGGTGCGCGATACGCAGTATTTT
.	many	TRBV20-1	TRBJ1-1	CSALRGGNTEAFF	TGCAGTGCTCTTAGGGGGGGGAACACTGAAGCTTTCTTT
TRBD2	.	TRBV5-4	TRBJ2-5	CASTNWTSGQETQYF	TGTGCCAGCACCAACTGGACTAGCGGACAAGAGACCCAGTACTTC
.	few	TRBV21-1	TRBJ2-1	CASSKKGLAKYEQFF	TGTGCCAGCAGCAAAAAAGGACTAGCGAAATATGAGCAGTTCTTC
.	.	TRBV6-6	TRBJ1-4	CASSLPPVRGNEKLFF	TGTGCCAGCAGCCTTCCCCCTGTAAGGGGGAATGAAAAACTGTTTTTT
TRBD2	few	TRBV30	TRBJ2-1	CAWSLTSGSIGEQFF	TGTGCCTGGTCCCTCACTAGCGGGAGCATTGGTGAGCAGTTCTTC
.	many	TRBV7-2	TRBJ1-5	CASSPAANQPQHF	TGTGCCAGCAGCCCCGCGGCGAATCAGCCCCAGCATTTT
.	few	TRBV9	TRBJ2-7	CASSVAGGPTYEQYF	TGTGCCAGCAGCGTAGCCGGGGGGCCAACCTACGAGCAGTACTTC
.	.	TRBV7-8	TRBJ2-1	CASSNFRVLKSDEQFF	TGTGCCAGCAGCAATTTCCGGGTCCTCAAGTCGGATGAGCAGTTCTTC